A single sample is the source of the 19 T cell receptor beta chains below, sequenced in a study of CD8+ T cells in alopecia areata. Sequencing used cDNA as its template, made by extracting RNA and reverse transcribing it. Using immunoSEQ multiplex PCR, the repertoire was profiled, and TCRdb retains in-frame clones only, with some absent. The table records 120,000 to 150,000 clones, 70% to 90% of them present only once. Treatment in this sample: oral pan-JAK inhibitor, 5-10 mg twice daily. Sequencing used CD8+ T cells sorted from blood, obtained at week 4, from a patient treated with tofacitinib. The source of these receptors is a human donor with alopecia areata.

CDR3 bases: TGTGCCTACAGGACAACCTACGAGCAGTACTTC. As protein: CAYRTTYEQYF. The chain links TRBV30 to TRBJ2-7, with a weak D call TRBD1 (5 bases). V was shortened by 7 bases and J by 2 bases, with 9 bases between the two germline ends. The CDR3 consists of 11 residues. The germline V gene encodes CDR1 GTSNPN and CDR2 SVGIG (reference sequence).

As for this clone: Other DNA sequences of this sample code for an identical CDR3. This chain joins TRBV9 and TRBJ2-6, with D unresolved. V was pared by 0 bases and J by 0 bases, with 4 bases between. The germline gives CDR1 SGDLS, CDR2 YYNGEE. CDR3 length equals 15 residues. CDR3 coding DNA: TGTGCCAGCAGCGTAGGAGACTCTGGGGCCAACGTCCTGACTTTC. The encoded protein is CASSVGDSGANVLTF.

V is TRBV29-1 and J is TRBJ2-2; D may match TRBD1 or TRBD2 (5 bases each). The germline gives CDR1 SQVTM, CDR2 ANQGSEA. V was pared by 5 bases and J by 6 bases, with 19 bases between. This CDR3 is 15 amino acids long. CDR3 DNA sequence: TGCAGCGTTCGGGGTGCGACAGAGGCGCCCGGGGAGCTGTTTTTT. Its translation: CSVRGATEAPGELFF.

The chain carries TRBV9 and TRBJ1-4, with no clear D. The CDR3 sequence is 15 residues long. Between the trimmed V and J ends, which lost 0 bases and 5 bases, there was a span of 11 bases. Germline CDR1 reads SGDLS; CDR2 reads YYNGEE. The CDR3 DNA reads TGTGCCAGCAGCGTAGGGATTGCGGGGAATGAAAAACTGTTTTTT. It codes for CASSVGIAGNEKLFF.

This clone has only one observation. The chain is built from TRBV5-1 and TRBJ2-7, with a possible D match to TRBD1 (6 bases). The germline gives CDR1 SGHRS, CDR2 YFSETQ. The CDR3 spans 15 residues. The ends were cut back, 4 bases at V and 3 bases at J, with 17 bases in the middle. CDR3 residues: CASSPEDSILYEQYF. The CDR3 nucleotides are TGCGCCAGCAGCCCCGAGGACAGCATTCTCTACGAGCAGTACTTC.

The chain carries TRBV7-6 and TRBJ2-7, with 13 bases matching TRBD2. The V segment lost 3 bases and the J segment 3 bases; nucleotides outside the gene matches: 2. The CDR3 extends over 15 amino acids. The germline CDR1 and CDR2 sequences are SGHVS and FNYEAQ. The CDR3 sequence is CASSFGTSGVYEQYF. The DNA for the CDR3 is TGTGCCAGCAGCTTCGGGACTAGCGGGGTCTACGAGCAGTACTTC.

V gene TRBV9 combines with J gene TRBJ2-1; TRBD2 aligns across 8 bases. Germline values: CDR1 SGDLS, CDR2 YYNGEE. Trimming at V came to 0 bases and at J to 7 bases, leaving 6 bases not matched to a gene. CDR3 length: 15 amino acids. The DNA of the CDR3 is TGTGCCAGCAGCGTAGCGGGGGGGCCGGGGAATGAGCAGTTCTTC. Amino acid sequence: CASSVAGGPGNEQFF.

This CDR3 reads CASSDTLERGMRADTQYF. In DNA, the CDR3 is TGTGCCAGCAGCGACACGTTGGAGCGGGGGATGAGGGCAGATACGCAGTATTTT. The V gene is TRBV2, the J gene TRBJ2-3; 8 bases line up with TRBD2. With V trimmed by 6 bases and J by 4 bases, 18 bases remained unmatched. The V gene's germline CDR1 is SNHLY and CDR2 FYNNEI. The CDR3 is made up of 18 amino acids.

The rearrangement links TRBV4-1 to TRBJ1-1; 10 nucleotides match TRBD1. Germline CDR1 reads MGHRA; CDR2 reads YSYEKL. This CDR3 has 15 residues. V trimming: 5 bases; J trimming: 6 bases; junction bases outside the gene matches: 9. The DNA for the CDR3 is TGCGCCAGCAGCTCGCCCGGGACAGGGGCTGCTGAAGCTTTCTTT. Protein product: CASSSPGTGAAEAFF.

This rearrangement joins TRBV7-3 to TRBJ2-3, with 8 bases that match TRBD2. This CDR3 comprises 15 residues. Trimming took 2 bases from V and 4 from J; bases not matched to a gene: 5. Germline V gene sequence: CDR1 SGHTA, CDR2 FQGTGA. The CDR3 here is CASSLGPAGADTQYF. The CDR3 bases are TGTGCCAGCAGCTTAGGGCCAGCGGGGGCAGATACGCAGTATTTT.

The V gene is TRBV7-2, the J gene TRBJ2-3; 9 bases are a match to TRBD1. V shed 3 bases and J 5 bases; nucleotides not matched to a gene: 15. CDR1 and CDR2 (germline): SGHTA, FQGNSA. The CDR3 is 18 residues long. The CDR3 here is CASSFFLAKQGALDTQYF. The CDR3, as DNA: TGTGCCAGCAGCTTCTTCCTGGCCAAACAGGGGGCATTAGATACGCAGTATTTT.

This chain joins TRBV7-3 and TRBJ2-1; 7 bases are a match to TRBD2. V shed 3 bases and J 6 bases; nucleotides not matched to a gene: 5. Germline CDR1 and CDR2: SGHTA and FQGTGA. CDR3 size: 14 residues. CDR3 coding DNA: TGTGCCAGCAGCTTTGGGGGGGAAGGCAATGAGCAGTTCTTC. Translating it yields CASSFGGEGNEQFF.

This clone was seen just once. The V and J genes are TRBV4-1 and TRBJ2-1; D tentatively reads TRBD1 or TRBD2 (7 bases each). Germline V gene lookup returns CDR1 MGHRA and CDR2 YSYEKL. CDR3 length: 18 residues. The V end was cut by 0 bases, the J end by 9 bases, with 24 bases between. CDR3 DNA sequence: TGCGCCAGCAGCCAAGATAAGGTTGGAGGGCAGGGGGGGCCTGAGCAGTTCTTC. Translation: CASSQDKVGGQGGPEQFF.

This clone was counted a single time. The chain has TRBV5-6 and TRBJ2-5, with D uncertain. Germline values: CDR1 SGHDT, CDR2 YYEEEE. The CDR3 is 15 residues long. Trimming stripped 3 bases from V and 2 bases from J, with 14 bases between. CDR3 bases: TGTGCCAGCAGCTGGGCGAGTGAAGGGCAAGAGACCCAGTACTTC. As protein: CASSWASEGQETQYF.

The chain combines TRBV11-3 with TRBJ2-1; 14 nucleotides line up with TRBD2. CDR1 is SGHNT and CDR2 is YENEEA in the germline V gene. V dropped 5 bases and J dropped 5; count of bases not matched to a gene: 5. CDR3 length equals 16 residues. This chain's CDR3 is CASSPLTSGGDNEQFF. The CDR3 DNA follows: TGTGCCAGCAGCCCCTTGACTAGCGGGGGGGACAATGAGCAGTTCTTC.

The chain couples TRBV6-1 to TRBJ2-7; D remains unclear. Germline CDR1 MNHNS, CDR2 SASEGT. Trimming pared 1 base from V and 3 bases from J, leaving 16 bases between. The CDR3 runs 16 residues. The CDR3 DNA reads TGTGCCAGCAGTGAAGAATTAGCTGGTCTCAGCTACGAGCAGTACTTC. Translating it yields CASSEELAGLSYEQYF.

CDR3 amino acids: CAWSTDLRNTEAFF. CDR3 bases: TGTGCCTGGAGTACGGATTTGCGGAACACTGAAGCTTTCTTT. The chain carries TRBV30 and TRBJ1-1, with unresolved D. With 2 bases removed from V and 1 base from J, the gap between germline ends came to 11 bases. The CDR3 spans 14 residues. The V gene's germline CDR1 is GTSNPN and CDR2 SVGIG (reference sequence).

The J gene is TRBJ2-1, the V gene TRBV2; D unresolved. The CDR3 extends over 14 amino acids. The germline gives CDR1 SNHLY, CDR2 FYNNEI. The V gene lost 0 bases and the J gene lost 8 bases, with 11 bases spanning the gap. The CDR3 loop reads CASSEAILSHEQFF. The CDR3, as DNA: TGTGCCAGCAGTGAAGCGATTCTGTCTCATGAGCAGTTCTTC.

The V call is TRBV6-1, the J call TRBJ2-7; TRBD1 matches 7 bases. The CDR3 has 16 amino acids. Germline-derived CDR1 and CDR2 are MNHNS and SASEGT. The junction had 12 bases not matched to a gene; V was cut back by 4 bases and J by 3 bases. The CDR3 here is CASSAEQGSPYYEQYF. CDR3 nucleotides: TGTGCCAGCAGTGCCGAACAGGGGTCCCCATACTACGAGCAGTACTTC.